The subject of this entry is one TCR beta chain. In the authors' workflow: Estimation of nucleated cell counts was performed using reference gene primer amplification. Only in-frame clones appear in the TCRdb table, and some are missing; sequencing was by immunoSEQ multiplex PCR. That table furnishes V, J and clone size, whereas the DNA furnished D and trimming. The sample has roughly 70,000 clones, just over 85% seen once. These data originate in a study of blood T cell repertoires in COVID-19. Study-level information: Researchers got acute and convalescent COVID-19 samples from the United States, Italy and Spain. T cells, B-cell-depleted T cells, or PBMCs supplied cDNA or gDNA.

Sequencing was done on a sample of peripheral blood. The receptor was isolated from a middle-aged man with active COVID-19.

The CDR3 is CASSPLGQGVGEKLFF. The CDR3 bases are TGCGCCAGCAGCCCTCTAGGCCAGGGGGTAGGTGAAAAACTGTTTTTT. This chain joins TRBV4-1 and TRBJ1-4, with 7 bases matching TRBD1. Germline V gives CDR1 MGHRA, CDR2 YSYEKL. The length of the CDR3 is 16 residues. Trimming took 4 bases from V and 7 from J; bases not matched to a gene: 12.